These 11 T cell receptor beta chains came from one sample sequenced in a study of identical twins. MiXCR, run by TCRdb on the 5' RACE reads, gives a single entry per CDR3 protein. The sample carries 200,000 to 300,000 distinct CDR3 sequences, 5.5% to 8% recorded once. This sample also appeared in a second study, on yellow fever vaccine responses in identical twins.

The sequencing sample was made of memory (CD45RO+) T cells sorted from blood. These receptors were taken from a woman aged 18-29 years in good health.

This chain joins TRBV7-4 and TRBJ2-7; TRBD1 matches 8 bases. CDR1 and CDR2 from the germline V gene are SGHVT and SQSDAQ. After removal of 1 base from V and 4 bases from J, the junction contained 6 bases not matched to a gene. The CDR3 is made up of 15 amino acids. Here the CDR3 reads CASSLVGQGLYEQYV. The CDR3, as DNA: TGTGCCAGCAGCTTAGTTGGACAGGGCCTTTACGAGCAGTACGTC.

This clonotype has a handful of counts. This chain uses TRBV21-1 with TRBJ2-7; the DNA was not compared with TRBD1, the D call given in the table. TRBV21-1 is a pseudogene. The CDR3 sequence is 15 residues long. This CDR3 is CASSKMGWADHEQYV. For the CDR3, the DNA is TGTGCCAGCAGCAAAATGGGCTGGGCGGACCACGAGCAGTACGTC.

This clonotype has only a few counts. The gene calls are TRBV7-2 and TRBJ2-1; the match to TRBD2 covers 11 bases. V was pared by 5 bases and J by 4 bases, with 7 bases of the junction left unmatched. CDR3 length equals 16 residues. Germline V gene lookup returns CDR1 SGHTA and CDR2 FQGNSA. DNA for the CDR3: TGTGCCAGCAGCCCTATAGCGGGAGGGGGGTACAATGAGCAGTTCTTC. Translation: CASSPIAGGGYNEQFF.

In this sample, this clonotype turned up a few times. This rearrangement joins TRBV5-1 to TRBJ1-2; TRBD1 matches 8 bases. V shed 1 base, J shed 3 bases, and the junction held 2 bases outside the gene matches. The CDR3 totals 14 residues. Germline V gene sequence: CDR1 SGHRS, CDR2 YFSETQ. The CDR3 DNA reads as TGCGCCAGCAGCTTGATGACAGGGGACTATGGCTACACCTTC. Its translation is CASSLMTGDYGYTF.

This clonotype was detected many times. V is TRBV11-2 and J is TRBJ1-1, with 11 bases aligning to TRBD1. The germline V gene has CDR1 SGHAT and CDR2 FQNNGV. This CDR3 contains 17 residues. Trimming took 4 bases from V and 1 from J; bases not matched to a gene: 8. The CDR3 region is CASSSRTGGFRNTEAFF. The CDR3 bases are TGTGCCAGCAGCTCGAGGACAGGGGGCTTCAGGAACACTGAAGCTTTCTTT.

This clonotype was seen at least ten times. This rearrangement joins TRBV24-1 to TRBJ2-3; 8 bases fit TRBD1. Germline-derived CDR1 and CDR2 are KGHDR and SFDVKD. Trimming cost V 4 bases and J 5 bases; bases outside gene matches: 4. The CDR3 runs to 14 residues. CDR3 protein: CATSDGQGKDTQYF. CDR3 sequence (DNA): TGTGCCACCAGTGACGGACAGGGTAAAGATACGCAGTATTTT.

This clonotype was picked up a small number of times. This chain connects TRBV11-2 to TRBJ1-2; TRBD1 matches at 7 bases. After removal of 4 bases from V and 6 bases from J, the junction contained 11 bases not matched to a gene. The germline gives CDR1 SGHAT, CDR2 FQNNGV. The CDR3 runs to 15 residues. The CDR3 coding sequence is TGTGCCAGCAGCTCGCCCCGTGCCAGGGGGGATGGCTACACCTTC. Residues: CASSSPRARGDGYTF.

Ten or more counts support this clonotype. The chain is built from TRBV7-8 and TRBJ2-7; D might be TRBD1 or TRBD2, each matching 6 bases. CDR3 size: 15 residues. V was pared by 3 bases and J by 3 bases, with 15 bases between. Looked up from germline, CDR1 is SGHVS and CDR2 is FQNEAQ. The CDR3 coding sequence is TGTGCCAGCAGCTTTTACACAGGGACTGGCTACGAGCAGTACTTC. Translation gives CASSFYTGTGYEQYF.

The chain combines TRBV19 with TRBJ2-3; 7 nucleotides agree with TRBD2. V shed 7 bases and J 1 base; nucleotides not matched to a gene: 5. The CDR3 covers 14 residues. Germline loops: CDR1 LNHDA, CDR2 SQIVND (reference sequence). CDR3 DNA: TGTGCCAGTACCCCGGGGAGGGGCACAGATACGCAGTATTTT. This codes for CASTPGRGTDTQYF.

The table lists this clonotype with many counts. The J gene is TRBJ1-3, the V gene TRBV29-1; D gene unclear. The ends were cut back, 4 bases at V and 2 bases at J, with 12 bases in the middle. Germline CDR1 reads SQVTM; CDR2 reads ANQGSEA. The CDR3 has 14 amino acids. In DNA, the CDR3 is TGCAGCGTTGTCGCCGCCGGGGCTGGAAACACCATATATTTT. Translation: CSVVAAGAGNTIYF.

Ten or more counts support this clonotype. This chain uses TRBV20-1 with TRBJ2-2; D uncertain. V was cut by 3 bases and J by 4 bases, with 12 bases left in between. This CDR3 has 14 residues. CDR1 is DFQATT and CDR2 is SNEGSKA in the germline V gene (reference sequence). The CDR3 DNA reads as TGCAGTGCTAGTGGGCCTTGGGGCACCGGGGAGCTGTTTTTT. It is translated as CSASGPWGTGELFF.